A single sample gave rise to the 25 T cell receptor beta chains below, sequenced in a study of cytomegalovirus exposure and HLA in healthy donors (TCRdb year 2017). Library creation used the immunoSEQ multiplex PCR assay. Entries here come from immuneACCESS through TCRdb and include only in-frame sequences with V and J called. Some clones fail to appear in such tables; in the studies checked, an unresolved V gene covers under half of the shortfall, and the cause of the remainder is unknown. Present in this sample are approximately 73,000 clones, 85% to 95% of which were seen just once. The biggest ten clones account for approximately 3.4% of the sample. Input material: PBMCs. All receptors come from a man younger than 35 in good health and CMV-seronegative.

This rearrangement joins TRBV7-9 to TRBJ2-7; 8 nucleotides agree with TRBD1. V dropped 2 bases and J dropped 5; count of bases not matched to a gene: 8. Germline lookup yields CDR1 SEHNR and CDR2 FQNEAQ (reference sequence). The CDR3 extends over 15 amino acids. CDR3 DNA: TGTGCCAGCAGCTTAAGTCAGGGGGCTAGGGACGAGCAGTACTTC. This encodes CASSLSQGARDEQYF.

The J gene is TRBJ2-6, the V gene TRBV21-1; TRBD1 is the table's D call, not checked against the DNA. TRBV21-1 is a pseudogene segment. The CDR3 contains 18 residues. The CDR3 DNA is TGTGCCAGCAGCAAAGGAAAAAGGGGGTACCTCGAACCCAACGTCCTGACTTTC. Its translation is CASSKGKRGYLEPNVLTF.

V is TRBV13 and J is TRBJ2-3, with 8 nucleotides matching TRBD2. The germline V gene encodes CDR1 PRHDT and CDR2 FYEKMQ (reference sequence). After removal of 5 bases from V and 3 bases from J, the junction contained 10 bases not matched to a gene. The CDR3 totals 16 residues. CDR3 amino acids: CASSPPGTSPTDTQYF. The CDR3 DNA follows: TGTGCCAGCAGCCCACCCGGGACTAGTCCGACAGATACGCAGTATTTT.

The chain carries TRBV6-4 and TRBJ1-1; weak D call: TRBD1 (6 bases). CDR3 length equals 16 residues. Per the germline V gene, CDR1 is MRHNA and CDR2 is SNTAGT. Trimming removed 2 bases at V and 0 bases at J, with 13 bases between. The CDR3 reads CASSDTATGMNTEAFF. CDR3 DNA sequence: TGTGCCAGCAGTGACACCGCCACAGGGATGAACACTGAAGCTTTCTTT.

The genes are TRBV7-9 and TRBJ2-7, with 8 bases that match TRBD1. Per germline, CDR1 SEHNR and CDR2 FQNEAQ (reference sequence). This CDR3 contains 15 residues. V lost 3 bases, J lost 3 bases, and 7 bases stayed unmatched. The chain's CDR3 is CASSFDLDRGYEQYF. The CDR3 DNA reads TGTGCCAGCAGCTTCGATCTAGACAGGGGCTACGAGCAGTACTTC.

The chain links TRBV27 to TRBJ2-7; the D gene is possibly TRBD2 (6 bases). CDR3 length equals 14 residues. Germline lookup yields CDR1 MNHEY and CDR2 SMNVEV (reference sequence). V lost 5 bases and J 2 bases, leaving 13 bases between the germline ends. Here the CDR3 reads CASSTGGGAYEQYF. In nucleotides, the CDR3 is TGTGCCAGCAGTACCGGGGGTGGGGCCTACGAGCAGTACTTC.

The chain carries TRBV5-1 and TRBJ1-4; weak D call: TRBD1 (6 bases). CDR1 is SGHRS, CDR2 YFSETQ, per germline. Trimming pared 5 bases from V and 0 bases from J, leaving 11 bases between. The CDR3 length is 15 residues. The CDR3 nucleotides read TGCGCCAGCAGTCCCAGGGGTGCAACTAATGAAAAACTGTTTTTT. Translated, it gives CASSPRGATNEKLFF.

Here the CDR3 reads CASSYGGNEQFF. Written as DNA, the CDR3 is TGTGCCAGCAGTTACGGGGGGAATGAGCAGTTCTTC. The V and J genes are TRBV6-5 and TRBJ2-1; D is perhaps TRBD2 (6 bases). Germline V gene data show CDR1 as MNHEY and CDR2 as SVGAGI. The V and J ends lost 2 bases and 7 bases respectively, with 6 bases between them. The CDR3 is made up of 12 amino acids.

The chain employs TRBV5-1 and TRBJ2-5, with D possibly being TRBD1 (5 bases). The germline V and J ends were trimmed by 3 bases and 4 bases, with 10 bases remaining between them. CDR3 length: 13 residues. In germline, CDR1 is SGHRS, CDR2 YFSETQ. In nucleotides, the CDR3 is TGCGCCAGCAGCTCAGGGTGGGGAGAGACCCAGTACTTC. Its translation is CASSSGWGETQYF. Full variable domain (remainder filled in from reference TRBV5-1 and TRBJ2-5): KAGVTQTPRYLIKTRGQQVTLSCSPISGHRSVSWYQQTPGQGLQFLFEYFSETQRNKGNFPGRFSGRQFSNSRSEMNVSTLELGDSALYLCASSSGWGETQYFGPGTRLLVL.

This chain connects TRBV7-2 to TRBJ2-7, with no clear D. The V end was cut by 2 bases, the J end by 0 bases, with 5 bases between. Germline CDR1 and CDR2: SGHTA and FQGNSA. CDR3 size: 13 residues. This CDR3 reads CASSLTTSYEQYF. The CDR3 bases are TGTGCCAGCAGCTTAACTACCTCCTACGAGCAGTACTTC.

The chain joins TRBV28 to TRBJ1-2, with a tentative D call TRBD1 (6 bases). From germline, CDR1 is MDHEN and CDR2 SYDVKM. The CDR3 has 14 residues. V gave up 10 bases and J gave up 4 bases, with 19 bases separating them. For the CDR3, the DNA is TGTGCCACGCACGCCCCGACAGGAGTCTATGGCTACACCTTC. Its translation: CATHAPTGVYGYTF.

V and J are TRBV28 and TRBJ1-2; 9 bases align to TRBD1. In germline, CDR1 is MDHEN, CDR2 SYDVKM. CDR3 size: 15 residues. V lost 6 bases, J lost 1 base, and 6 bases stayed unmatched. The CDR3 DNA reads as TGTGCCAGCAGGTTCTCGGACAGGGGTAACTATGGCTACACCTTC. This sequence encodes CASRFSDRGNYGYTF.

CDR3 sequence: CATAVAGGTQETQYF. CDR3 DNA: TGTGCGACCGCTGTGGCGGGGGGCACCCAAGAGACCCAGTACTTC. The gene calls are TRBV27 and TRBJ2-5; 8 bases fit TRBD2. The germline V gene encodes CDR1 MNHEY and CDR2 SMNVEV (reference sequence). The CDR3 is 15 residues long.

CDR3 in DNA: TGTGCCAGCAGTTTTGCCCCGACAGGGGTTGGCTACACCTTC. Amino acid sequence: CASSFAPTGVGYTF. The rearrangement links TRBV27 to TRBJ1-2; 8 bases fit TRBD1. CDR3 length equals 14 residues. J was trimmed by 7 bases and V by 3 bases; bases with no gene match: 7. CDR1 and CDR2 (germline): MNHEY, SMNVEV (reference sequence).

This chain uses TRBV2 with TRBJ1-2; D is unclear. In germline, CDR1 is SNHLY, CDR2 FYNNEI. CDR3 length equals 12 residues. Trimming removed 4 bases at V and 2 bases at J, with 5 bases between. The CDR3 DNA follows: TGTGCCAGCAGTGCCGAGAACTATGGCTACACCTTC. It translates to CASSAENYGYTF.

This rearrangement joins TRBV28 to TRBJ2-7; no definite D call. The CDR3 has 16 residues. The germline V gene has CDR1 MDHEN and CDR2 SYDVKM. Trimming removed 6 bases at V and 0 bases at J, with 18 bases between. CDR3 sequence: CASSSVLSGISYEQYF. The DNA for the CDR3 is TGTGCCAGCAGCTCCGTCCTCTCAGGAATCTCCTACGAGCAGTACTTC.

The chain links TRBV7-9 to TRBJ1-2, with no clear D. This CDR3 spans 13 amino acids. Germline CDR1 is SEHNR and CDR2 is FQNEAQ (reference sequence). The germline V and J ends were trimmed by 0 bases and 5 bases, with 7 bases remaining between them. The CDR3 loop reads CASSLAAGYGYTF. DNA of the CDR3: TGTGCCAGCAGCTTAGCGGCCGGGTATGGCTACACCTTC.

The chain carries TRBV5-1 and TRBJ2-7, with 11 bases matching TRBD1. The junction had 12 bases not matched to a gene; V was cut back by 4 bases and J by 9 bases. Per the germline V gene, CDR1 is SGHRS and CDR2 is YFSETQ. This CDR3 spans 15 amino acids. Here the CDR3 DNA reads TGCGCCAGCAGCCCGGGGGACAGGGGGTCTTGGGTGCAGTACTTC. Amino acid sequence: CASSPGDRGSWVQYF.

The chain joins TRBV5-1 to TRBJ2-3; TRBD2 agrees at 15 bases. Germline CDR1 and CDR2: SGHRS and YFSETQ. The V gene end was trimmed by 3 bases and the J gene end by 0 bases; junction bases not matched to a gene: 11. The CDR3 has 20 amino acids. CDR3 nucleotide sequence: TGCGCCAGCAGCTCACCGGGACTAGCGGGGGGTACTCTAAGCACAGATACGCAGTATTTT. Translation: CASSSPGLAGGTLSTDTQYF.

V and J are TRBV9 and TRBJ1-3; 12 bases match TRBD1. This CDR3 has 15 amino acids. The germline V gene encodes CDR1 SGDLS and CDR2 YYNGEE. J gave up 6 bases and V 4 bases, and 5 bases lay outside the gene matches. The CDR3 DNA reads TGTGCCAGCAGCATCCGGGACAGGGGGCTAAACACCATATATTTT. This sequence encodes CASSIRDRGLNTIYF.

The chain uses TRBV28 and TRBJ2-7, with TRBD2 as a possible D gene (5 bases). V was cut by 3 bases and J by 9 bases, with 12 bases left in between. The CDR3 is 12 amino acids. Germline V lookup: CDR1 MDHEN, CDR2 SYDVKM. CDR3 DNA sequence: TGTGCCAGCAGTTTGGGGATCGAGGGGCAGTACTTC. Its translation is CASSLGIEGQYF.

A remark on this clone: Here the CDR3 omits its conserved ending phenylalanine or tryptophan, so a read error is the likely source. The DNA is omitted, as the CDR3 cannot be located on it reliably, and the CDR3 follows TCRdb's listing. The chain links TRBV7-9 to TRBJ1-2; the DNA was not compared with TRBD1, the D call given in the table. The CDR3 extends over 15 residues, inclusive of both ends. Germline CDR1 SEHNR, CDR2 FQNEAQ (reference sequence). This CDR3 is CASSNSLIQGGIPPV.

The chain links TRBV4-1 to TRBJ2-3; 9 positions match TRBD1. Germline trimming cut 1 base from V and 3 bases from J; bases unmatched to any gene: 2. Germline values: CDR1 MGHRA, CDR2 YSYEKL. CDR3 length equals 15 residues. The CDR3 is CASSQVGQGTDTQYF. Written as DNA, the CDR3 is TGCGCCAGCAGCCAAGTGGGACAGGGAACAGATACGCAGTATTTT.

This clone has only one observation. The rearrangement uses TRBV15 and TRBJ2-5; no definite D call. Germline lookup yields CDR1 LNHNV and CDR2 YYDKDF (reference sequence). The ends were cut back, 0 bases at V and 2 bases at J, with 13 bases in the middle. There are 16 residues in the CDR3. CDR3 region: CATSRDITVEQETQYF. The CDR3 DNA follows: TGTGCCACCAGCAGAGATATCACAGTTGAGCAAGAGACCCAGTACTTC.

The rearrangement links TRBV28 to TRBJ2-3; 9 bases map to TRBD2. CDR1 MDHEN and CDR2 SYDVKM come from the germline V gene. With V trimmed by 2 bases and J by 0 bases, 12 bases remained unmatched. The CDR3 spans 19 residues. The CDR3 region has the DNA TGTGCCAGCAGTTTAGTGGTCGCGGGGGGGCACCCTAGCACAGATACGCAGTATTTT. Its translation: CASSLVVAGGHPSTDTQYF.